Below are 24 T cell receptor beta chains sequenced from a single sample in a study of blood T cell repertoires in COVID-19. Only in-frame clones appear in the TCRdb table, and some are missing; sequencing was by immunoSEQ multiplex PCR. The profile shows 100,000 to 150,000 clones, around 85% of them singletons. The source material was peripheral blood. Source of these receptors: a man in his 60s with acute or convalescent COVID-19.

The J gene is TRBJ1-3, the V gene TRBV27; no definite D call. V dropped 2 bases and J dropped 2 bases, with 10 bases sitting between them. This CDR3 spans 15 amino acids. Germline V gene data show CDR1 as MNHEY and CDR2 as SMNVEV (reference sequence). The CDR3 DNA follows: TGTGCCAGCAGTTTACTGGGAGGACCTGGAAACACCATATATTTT. This codes for CASSLLGGPGNTIYF.

The gene calls are TRBV6-5 and TRBJ2-1; possible D gene TRBD1, 5 bases. Germline loops: CDR1 MNHEY, CDR2 SVGAGI. The CDR3 length is 15 residues. Trimming removed 6 bases at V and 2 bases at J, with 14 bases between. The DNA for the CDR3 is TGTGCCAGCAGCCAGACAGTAGGCCCCTACAATGAGCAGTTCTTC. Residues: CASSQTVGPYNEQFF.

The V call is TRBV5-4, the J call TRBJ2-5, with 8 bases aligning to TRBD1. The CDR3 contains 16 residues. CDR1 SGHNT and CDR2 YYREEE come from the germline V gene (reference sequence). V dropped 0 bases and J dropped 3; count of bases not matched to a gene: 7. CDR3 in DNA: TGTGCCAGCAGCTTGGGACAGGGGAGACCGGAAGAGACCCAGTACTTC. The encoded protein is CASSLGQGRPEETQYF.

The chain is built from TRBV7-3 and TRBJ1-1; D is unclear. The CDR3 is 13 amino acids. V lost 2 bases, J lost 3 bases, and 7 bases lay in between. Germline lookup yields CDR1 SGHTA and CDR2 FQGTGA. The CDR3 loop is CASSLQEDTEAFF. The CDR3 DNA sequence: TGTGCCAGCAGCTTACAGGAGGACACTGAAGCTTTCTTT.

The V call is TRBV28, the J call TRBJ2-1, with D unclear. The CDR3 runs 14 residues. Trimming removed 0 bases from V and 4 bases from J, with 7 bases in between. CDR1 and CDR2 (germline): MDHEN, SYDVKM. This CDR3 is CASSLWRIYNEQFF. CDR3 coding DNA: TGTGCCAGCAGTTTATGGCGGATTTACAATGAGCAGTTCTTC.

This chain uses TRBV6-5 with TRBJ2-7; TRBD1 might be the D (6 bases). CDR3 length: 14 residues. Germline loops: CDR1 MNHEY, CDR2 SVGAGI. Trimming removed 8 bases at V and 0 bases at J, with 14 bases between. The CDR3 spells CASEQGHSSYEQYF. CDR3 sequence (DNA): TGTGCCAGCGAACAGGGCCACAGCTCCTACGAGCAGTACTTC.

In this sample, this clone turned up once. The chain uses TRBV19 and TRBJ1-1, with 9 bases matching TRBD1. Losses at the gene ends were 6 bases for V and 3 bases for J; bases not matched to a gene: 8. Germline assignment: CDR1 LNHDA and CDR2 SQIVND (reference sequence). This CDR3 is 15 amino acids long. CDR3 DNA: TGTGCCAGTAGAGTTGGGGACAGGGTTTACACTGAAGCTTTCTTT. Protein sequence: CASRVGDRVYTEAFF.

The chain joins TRBV5-1 to TRBJ2-7; D remains unclear. The CDR3 has 13 amino acids. Germline V gene lookup returns CDR1 SGHRS and CDR2 YFSETQ. V lost 0 bases and J 1 base, leaving 5 bases between the germline ends. The CDR3 spells CASSLGISYEQYF. The CDR3 DNA sequence: TGCGCCAGCAGCTTGGGTATTTCCTACGAGCAGTACTTC.

The chain recombines TRBV2 with TRBJ2-3; D is possibly TRBD1 (5 bases). The CDR3 is 13 amino acids. Germline V gives CDR1 SNHLY, CDR2 FYNNEI. V lost 2 bases and J lost 4, with 7 bases in between. CDR3 sequence: CASSEQGSDTQYF. The DNA for the CDR3 is TGTGCCAGCAGTGAACAGGGCTCAGATACGCAGTATTTT.

V is TRBV7-2 and J is TRBJ2-2, with TRBD2 matching 14 bases. V dropped 4 bases and J dropped 6; count of bases not matched to a gene: 4. Germline V lookup: CDR1 SGHTA, CDR2 FQGNSA. There are 16 residues in the CDR3. DNA for the CDR3: TGTGCCAGCAGCTCGACTAGCGGGAGGGGCGCCGGGGAGCTGTTTTTT. It yields the protein CASSSTSGRGAGELFF.

The chain couples TRBV15 to TRBJ1-1; 9 bases match TRBD1. Germline trimming cut 5 bases from V and 3 bases from J; bases unmatched to any gene: 4. This CDR3 is built from 14 residues. The germline gives CDR1 LNHNV, CDR2 YYDKDF (reference sequence). CDR3 sequence: CATSFRDRDTEAFF. In nucleotides, the CDR3 is TGTGCCACCAGCTTCCGGGACAGGGACACTGAAGCTTTCTTT.

The chain has TRBV10-3 and TRBJ2-6; 10 nucleotides match TRBD1. CDR1 and CDR2 from the germline V gene are ENHRY and SYGVKD. This CDR3 has 19 residues. Trimming at V came to 0 bases and at J to 0 bases, leaving 5 bases not matched to a gene. CDR3 residues: CAISESWDRGASGANVLTF. DNA of the CDR3: TGTGCCATCAGTGAGTCTTGGGACAGGGGAGCCTCTGGGGCCAACGTCCTGACTTTC.

The gene calls are TRBV5-6 and TRBJ2-7; 8 bases are a match to TRBD2. Germline CDR1 and CDR2: SGHDT and YYEEEE. V shed 5 bases and J 5 bases; nucleotides not matched to a gene: 9. CDR3 length: 14 residues. CDR3 in DNA: TGTGCCAGCAGTCCGGGAGGGAGGCTTAACGAGCAGTACTTC. Protein product: CASSPGGRLNEQYF.

This chain links TRBV5-6 with TRBJ1-6; D possibly corresponds to TRBD1 (6 bases). The germline V and J ends were trimmed by 4 bases and 3 bases, with 11 bases remaining between them. Germline-derived CDR1 and CDR2 are SGHDT and YYEEEE. The CDR3 has 15 amino acids. Here the CDR3 reads CASSPDSLYNSPLHF. CDR3 in DNA: TGTGCCAGCAGCCCGGACAGCCTCTATAATTCACCCCTCCACTTT.

This chain joins TRBV6-2 or TRBV6-3 and TRBJ2-2, with D unresolved. This CDR3 comprises 17 residues. Germline loops: CDR1 MNHEY, CDR2 SVGEGT. The V end lost 2 bases, the J end lost 7 bases, and 20 bases lay between the germline ends. The CDR3 DNA sequence: TGTGCCAGCAGTTACGCCCAGTCCCAGGCCGTTAGCGGGGAGCTGTTTTTT. It yields the protein CASSYAQSQAVSGELFF.

This chain connects TRBV2 to TRBJ2-7; maybe TRBD2 (5 bases). This CDR3 has 12 amino acids. Germline assignment: CDR1 SNHLY and CDR2 FYNNEI. V dropped 6 bases and J dropped 5 bases, with 11 bases sitting between them. The CDR3 sequence: CASRSTSHEQYF. CDR3 bases: TGTGCCAGCAGATCAACTAGTCACGAGCAGTACTTC. Full variable domain (outside the CDR3, taken from reference TRBV2 and TRBJ2-7): EPEVTQTPSHQVTQMGQEVILRCVPISNHLYFYWYRQILGQKVEFLVSFYNNEISEKSEIFDDQFSVERPDGSNFTLKIRSTKLEDSAMYFCASRSTSHEQYFGPGTRLTVT.

V is TRBV15 and J is TRBJ2-1; D may be TRBD2 (6 bases). CDR3 length: 17 residues. CDR1 is LNHNV, CDR2 YYDKDF, per germline (reference sequence). Trimming stripped 0 bases from V and 0 bases from J, with 12 bases between. The CDR3 nucleotides are TGTGCCACCAGCAGAGATCGCGGGGTTAGCTCCTACAATGAGCAGTTCTTC. Protein: CATSRDRGVSSYNEQFF.

The chain recombines TRBV4-2 with TRBJ1-1, with TRBD1 matching 7 bases. The germline V gene has CDR1 LGHNA and CDR2 YNFKEQ. This CDR3 is 14 amino acids long. Germline trimming cut 0 bases from V and 6 bases from J; bases unmatched to any gene: 4. CDR3 DNA sequence: TGTGCCAGCAGCCAAGATGACAGGGTGGCTGAAGCTTTCTTT. Translating it yields CASSQDDRVAEAFF.

This clone came up once. The J gene is TRBJ2-2, the V gene TRBV6-2 or TRBV6-3; 8 nucleotides match TRBD2. V lost 2 bases and J lost 0; bases outside the gene matches: 5. Germline V gene lookup returns CDR1 MNHEY and CDR2 SVGEGT. There are 17 residues in the CDR3. The CDR3: CASSYVSGITNTGELFF. CDR3 DNA: TGTGCCAGCAGTTACGTTAGCGGGATAACGAACACCGGGGAGCTGTTTTTT.

This clone appeared once. The rearrangement joins TRBV15 to TRBJ2-1, with 7 nucleotides matching TRBD1. V lost 4 bases, J lost 8 bases, and 8 bases stayed unmatched. The CDR3 is 14 residues long. The germline CDR1 and CDR2 sequences are LNHNV and YYDKDF (reference sequence). The CDR3 spells CATSIRQGKDEQFF. The CDR3 DNA is TGTGCCACCAGCATAAGACAGGGAAAGGATGAGCAGTTCTTC. The variable domain in full, completed from reference TRBV15 and TRBJ2-1, reads DAMVIQNPRYQVTQFGKPVTLSCSQTLNHNVMYWYQQKSSQAPKLLFHYYDKDFNNEADTPDNFQSRRPNTSFCFLDIRSPGLGDTAMYLCATSIRQGKDEQFFGPGTRLTVL.

Here the CDR3 DNA reads TGTGCCAGCAGTTTCCAGCGGGTCGTCAATGAGCAGTTCTTC. Translation gives CASSFQRVVNEQFF. The chain has TRBV6-2 or TRBV6-3 and TRBJ2-1; D may be TRBD2 (6 bases). Germline V gene data show CDR1 as MNHEY and CDR2 as SVGEGT. This CDR3 has 14 residues. Trimming pared 4 bases from V and 6 bases from J, leaving 13 bases between.

V and J are TRBV6-5 and TRBJ2-7; maybe TRBD2 (6 bases). The CDR3 sequence is 15 residues long. The V end lost 5 bases, the J end lost 0 bases, and 14 bases lay between the germline ends. Germline assignment: CDR1 MNHEY and CDR2 SVGAGI. CDR3 nucleotide sequence: TGTGCCAGCAGTAAGGAGGGCTCTAGCTCCTACGAGCAGTACTTC. This translates into CASSKEGSSSYEQYF.

The chain carries TRBV6-5 and TRBJ2-1; TRBD2 matches 12 bases. The J segment lost 6 bases and the V segment lost 6 bases, leaving 6 bases of the junction unmatched. From germline, CDR1 is MNHEY and CDR2 SVGAGI. This CDR3 is 15 amino acids long. The CDR3 DNA reads TGTGCCAGCAGCCAGCTAGCGGGAGGGGTCAATGAGCAGTTCTTC. Translating gives CASSQLAGGVNEQFF.

This chain's CDR3 is CASSLVGRGNYEQYF. The CDR3 bases are TGTGCCAGCAGCTTAGTGGGCAGGGGCAACTACGAGCAGTACTTC. The chain employs TRBV7-9 and TRBJ2-7, with TRBD1 as a possible D gene (6 bases). Trimming stripped 1 base from V and 3 bases from J, with 13 bases between. The germline V gene encodes CDR1 SEHNR and CDR2 FQNEAQ (reference sequence). The CDR3 has 15 amino acids.